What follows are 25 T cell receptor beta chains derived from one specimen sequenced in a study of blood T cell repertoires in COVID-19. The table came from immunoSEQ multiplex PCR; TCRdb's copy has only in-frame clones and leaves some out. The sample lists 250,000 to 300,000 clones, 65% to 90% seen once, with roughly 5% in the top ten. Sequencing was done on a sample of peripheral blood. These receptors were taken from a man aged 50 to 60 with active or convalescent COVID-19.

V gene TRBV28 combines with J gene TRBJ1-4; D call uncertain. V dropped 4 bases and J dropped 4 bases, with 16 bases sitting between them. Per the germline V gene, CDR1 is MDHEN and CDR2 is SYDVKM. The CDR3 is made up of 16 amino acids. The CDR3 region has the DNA TGTGCCAGCAGTTATGGTCGCCAGATAATTAATGAAAAACTGTTTTTT. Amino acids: CASSYGRQIINEKLFF.

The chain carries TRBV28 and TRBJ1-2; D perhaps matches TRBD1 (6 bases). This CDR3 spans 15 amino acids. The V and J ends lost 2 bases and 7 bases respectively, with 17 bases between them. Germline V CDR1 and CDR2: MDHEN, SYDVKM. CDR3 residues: CASSLSPQGKRGYTF. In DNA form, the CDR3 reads TGTGCCAGCAGTTTAAGTCCCCAGGGGAAGCGTGGCTACACCTTC.

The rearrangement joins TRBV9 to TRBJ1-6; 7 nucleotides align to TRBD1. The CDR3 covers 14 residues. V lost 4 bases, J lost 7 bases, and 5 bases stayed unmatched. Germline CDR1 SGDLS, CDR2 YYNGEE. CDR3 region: CASSLTGANSPLHF. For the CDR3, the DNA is TGTGCCAGCAGCCTCACAGGGGCGAATTCACCCCTCCACTTT.

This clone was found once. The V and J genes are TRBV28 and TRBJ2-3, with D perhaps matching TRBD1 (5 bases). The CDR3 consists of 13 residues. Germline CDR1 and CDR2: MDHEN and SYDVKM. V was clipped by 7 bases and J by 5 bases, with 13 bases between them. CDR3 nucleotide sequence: TGTGCCAGCAAGGGCAGGGTAAGAGATACGCAGTATTTT. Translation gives CASKGRVRDTQYF.

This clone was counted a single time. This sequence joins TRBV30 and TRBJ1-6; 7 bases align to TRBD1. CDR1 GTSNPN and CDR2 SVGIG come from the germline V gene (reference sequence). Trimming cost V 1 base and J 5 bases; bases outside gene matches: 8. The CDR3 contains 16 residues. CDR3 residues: CAWSATGRTDNSPLHF. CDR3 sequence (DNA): TGTGCCTGGAGTGCGACAGGGAGAACGGATAATTCACCCCTCCACTTT.

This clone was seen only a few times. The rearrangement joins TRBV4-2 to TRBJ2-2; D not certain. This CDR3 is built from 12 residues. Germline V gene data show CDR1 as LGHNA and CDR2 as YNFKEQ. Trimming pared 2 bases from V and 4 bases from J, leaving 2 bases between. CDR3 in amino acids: CASSQLTGELFF. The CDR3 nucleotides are TGTGCCAGCAGCCAACTCACCGGGGAGCTGTTTTTT.

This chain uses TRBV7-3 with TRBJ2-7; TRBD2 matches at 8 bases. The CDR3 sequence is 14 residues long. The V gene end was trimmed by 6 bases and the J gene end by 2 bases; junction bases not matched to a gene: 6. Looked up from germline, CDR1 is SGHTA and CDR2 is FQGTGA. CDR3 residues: CASRPTGGTYEQYF. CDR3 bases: TGTGCCAGCAGGCCCACGGGGGGGACCTACGAGCAGTACTTC.

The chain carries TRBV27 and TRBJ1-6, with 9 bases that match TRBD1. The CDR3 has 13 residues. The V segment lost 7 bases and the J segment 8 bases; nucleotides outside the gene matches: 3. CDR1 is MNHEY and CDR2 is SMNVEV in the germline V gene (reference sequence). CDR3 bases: TGTGCCAGCACCTGGGACAGGGATTCACCCCTCCACTTT. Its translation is CASTWDRDSPLHF.

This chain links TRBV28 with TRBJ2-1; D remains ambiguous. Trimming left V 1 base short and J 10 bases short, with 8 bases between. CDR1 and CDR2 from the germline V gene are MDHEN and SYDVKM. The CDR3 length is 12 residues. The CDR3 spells CASSLLVREQFF. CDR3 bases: TGTGCCAGCAGTTTATTGGTCCGGGAGCAGTTCTTC.

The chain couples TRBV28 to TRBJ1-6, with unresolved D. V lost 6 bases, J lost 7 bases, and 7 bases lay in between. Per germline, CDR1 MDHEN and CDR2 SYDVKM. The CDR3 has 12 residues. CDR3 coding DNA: TGTGCCAGCAGGGCCACAAATTCACCCCTCCACTTT. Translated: CASRATNSPLHF. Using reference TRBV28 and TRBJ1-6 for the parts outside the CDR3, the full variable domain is DVKVTQSSRYLVKRTGEKVFLECVQDMDHENMFWYRQDPGLGLRLIYFSYDVKMKEKGDIPEGYSVSREKKERFSLILESASTNQTSMYLCASRATNSPLHFGNGTRLTVT.

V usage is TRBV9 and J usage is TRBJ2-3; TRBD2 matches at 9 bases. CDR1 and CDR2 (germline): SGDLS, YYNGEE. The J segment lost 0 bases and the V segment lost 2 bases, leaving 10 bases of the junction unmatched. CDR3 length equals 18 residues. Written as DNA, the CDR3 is TGTGCCAGCAGCGTTGCCTTTGCTAGCGGGGTGAGCACAGATACGCAGTATTTT. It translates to CASSVAFASGVSTDTQYF.

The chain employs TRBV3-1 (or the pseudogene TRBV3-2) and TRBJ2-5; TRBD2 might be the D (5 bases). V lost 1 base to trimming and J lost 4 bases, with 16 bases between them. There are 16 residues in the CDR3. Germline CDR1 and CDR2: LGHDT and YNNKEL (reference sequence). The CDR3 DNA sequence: TGTGCCAGCAGCCAAGTAGGCGGAGGCTCGCCAGAGACCCAGTACTTC. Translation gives CASSQVGGGSPETQYF.

The CDR3, as DNA: TGTGCTCACAAAATCTATAATTCACCCCTCCACTTT. The encoded protein is CAHKIYNSPLHF. The chain couples TRBV30 to TRBJ1-6; no definite D call. Per the germline V gene, CDR1 is GTSNPN and CDR2 is SVGIG (reference sequence). The CDR3 runs 12 residues.

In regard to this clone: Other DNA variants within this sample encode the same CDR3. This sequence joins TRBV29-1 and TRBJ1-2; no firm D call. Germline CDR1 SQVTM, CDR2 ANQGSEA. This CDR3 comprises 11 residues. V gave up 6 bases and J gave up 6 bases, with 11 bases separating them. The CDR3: CSVAARDGYTF. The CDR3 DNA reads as TGCAGCGTCGCCGCGAGGGATGGCTACACCTTC.

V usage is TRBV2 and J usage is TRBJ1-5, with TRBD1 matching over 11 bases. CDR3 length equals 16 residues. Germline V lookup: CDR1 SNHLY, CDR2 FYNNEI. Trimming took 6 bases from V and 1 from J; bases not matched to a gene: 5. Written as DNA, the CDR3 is TGTGCCAGCAGGGGGACAGGGGGACGGAGCAATCAGCCCCAGCATTTT. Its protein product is CASRGTGGRSNQPQHF.

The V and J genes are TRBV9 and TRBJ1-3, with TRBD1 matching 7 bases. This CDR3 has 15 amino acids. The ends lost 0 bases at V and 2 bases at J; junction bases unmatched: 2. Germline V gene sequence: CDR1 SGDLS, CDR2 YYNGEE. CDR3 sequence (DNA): TGTGCCAGCAGCGTAGGAAGGGGGCCTGGAAACACCATATATTTT. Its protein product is CASSVGRGPGNTIYF. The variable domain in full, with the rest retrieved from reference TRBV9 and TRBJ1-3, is DSGVTQTPKHLITATGQRVTLRCSPRSGDLSVYWYQQSLDQGLQFLIQYYNGEERAKGNILERFSAQQFPDLHSELNLSSLELGDSALYFCASSVGRGPGNTIYFGEGSWLTVV.

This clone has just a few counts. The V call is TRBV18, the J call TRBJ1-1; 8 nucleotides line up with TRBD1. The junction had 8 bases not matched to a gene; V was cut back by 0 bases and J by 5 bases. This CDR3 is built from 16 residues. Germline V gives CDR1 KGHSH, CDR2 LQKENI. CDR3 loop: CASSPPKLQGGTEAFF. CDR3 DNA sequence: TGTGCCAGCTCACCACCGAAATTACAGGGGGGGACTGAAGCTTTCTTT.

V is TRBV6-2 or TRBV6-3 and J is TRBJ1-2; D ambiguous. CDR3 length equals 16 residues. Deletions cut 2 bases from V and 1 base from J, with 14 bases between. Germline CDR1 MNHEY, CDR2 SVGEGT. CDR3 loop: CASSYQEQLINYGYTF. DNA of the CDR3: TGTGCCAGCAGTTACCAAGAACAGCTAATTAACTATGGCTACACCTTC.

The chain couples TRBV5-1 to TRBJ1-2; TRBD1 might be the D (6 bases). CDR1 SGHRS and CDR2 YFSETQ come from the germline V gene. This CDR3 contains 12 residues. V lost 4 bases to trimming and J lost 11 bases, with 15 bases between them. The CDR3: CASSPAGALYTF. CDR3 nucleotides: TGCGCCAGCAGCCCGGCAGGGGCCTTATACACCTTC.

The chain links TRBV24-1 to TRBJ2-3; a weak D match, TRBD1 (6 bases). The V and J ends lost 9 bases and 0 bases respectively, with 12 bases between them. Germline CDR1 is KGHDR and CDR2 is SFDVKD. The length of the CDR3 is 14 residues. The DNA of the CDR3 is TGTGCCACCCGAGGACAGAGAAGCACAGATACGCAGTATTTT. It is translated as CATRGQRSTDTQYF.

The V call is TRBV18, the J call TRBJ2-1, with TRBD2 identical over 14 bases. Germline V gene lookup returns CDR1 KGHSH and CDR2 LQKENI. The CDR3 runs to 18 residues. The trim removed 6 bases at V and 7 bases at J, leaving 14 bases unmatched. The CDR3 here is CASSTLRGTSGSKNEQFF. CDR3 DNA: TGTGCCAGCTCGACACTGAGGGGGACTAGCGGGAGTAAGAATGAGCAGTTCTTC.

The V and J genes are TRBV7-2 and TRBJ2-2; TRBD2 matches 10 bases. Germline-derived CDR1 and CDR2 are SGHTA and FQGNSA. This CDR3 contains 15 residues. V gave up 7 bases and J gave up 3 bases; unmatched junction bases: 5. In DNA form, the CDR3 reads TGTGCCAGCACCAGGACTAGCGGATACACCGGGGAGCTGTTTTTT. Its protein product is CASTRTSGYTGELFF.

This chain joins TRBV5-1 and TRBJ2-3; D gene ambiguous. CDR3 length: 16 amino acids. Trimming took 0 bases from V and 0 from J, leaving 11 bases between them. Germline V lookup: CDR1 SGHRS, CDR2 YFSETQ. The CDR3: CASSLAVHSSTDTQYF. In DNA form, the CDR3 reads TGCGCCAGCAGCTTGGCCGTACATTCTAGCACAGATACGCAGTATTTT.

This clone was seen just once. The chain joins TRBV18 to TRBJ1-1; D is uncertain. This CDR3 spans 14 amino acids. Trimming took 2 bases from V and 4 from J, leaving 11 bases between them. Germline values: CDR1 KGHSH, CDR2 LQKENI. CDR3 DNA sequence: TGTGCCAGCTCACCAAACCTCAGTGGCACTGAAGCTTTCTTT. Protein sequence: CASSPNLSGTEAFF. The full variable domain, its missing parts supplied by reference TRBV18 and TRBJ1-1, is NAGVMQNPRHLVRRRGQEARLRCSPMKGHSHVYWYRQLPEEGLKFMVYLQKENIIDESGMPKERFSAEFPKEGPSILRIQQVVRGDSAAYFCASSPNLSGTEAFFGQGTRLTVV.

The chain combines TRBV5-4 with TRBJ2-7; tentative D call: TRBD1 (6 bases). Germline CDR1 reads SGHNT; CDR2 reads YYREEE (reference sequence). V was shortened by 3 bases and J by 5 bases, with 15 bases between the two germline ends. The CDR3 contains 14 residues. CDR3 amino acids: CASSSYSDSDEQYF. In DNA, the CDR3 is TGTGCCAGCAGCTCTTACTCGGACAGCGACGAGCAGTACTTC.